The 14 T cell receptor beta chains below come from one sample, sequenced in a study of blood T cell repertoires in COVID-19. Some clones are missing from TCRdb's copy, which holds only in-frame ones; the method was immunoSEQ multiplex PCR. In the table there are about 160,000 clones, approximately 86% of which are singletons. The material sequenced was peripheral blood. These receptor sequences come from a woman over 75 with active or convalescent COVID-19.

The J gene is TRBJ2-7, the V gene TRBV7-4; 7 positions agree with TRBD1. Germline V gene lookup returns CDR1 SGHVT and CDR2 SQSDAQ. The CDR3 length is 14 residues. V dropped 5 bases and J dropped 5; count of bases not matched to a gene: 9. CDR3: CASSAPGTVNEQYF. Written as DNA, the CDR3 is TGTGCCAGCAGCGCACCCGGGACAGTGAACGAGCAGTACTTC.

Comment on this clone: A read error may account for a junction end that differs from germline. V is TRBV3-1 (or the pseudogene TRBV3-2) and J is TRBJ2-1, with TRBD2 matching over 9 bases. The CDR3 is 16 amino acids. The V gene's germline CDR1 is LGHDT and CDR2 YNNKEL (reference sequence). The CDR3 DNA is TGTGCCAGCAGCCAAGATCCTCCCGGGACTAGCCCTCCTACGGTCTTC. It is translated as CASSQDPPGTSPPTVF.

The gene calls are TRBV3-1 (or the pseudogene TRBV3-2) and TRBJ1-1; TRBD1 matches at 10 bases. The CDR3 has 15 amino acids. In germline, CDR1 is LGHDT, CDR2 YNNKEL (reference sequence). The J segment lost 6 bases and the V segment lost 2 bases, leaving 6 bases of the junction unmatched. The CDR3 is CASSQPGQGEAEAFF. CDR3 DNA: TGTGCCAGCAGCCAACCTGGACAGGGGGAGGCTGAAGCTTTCTTT.

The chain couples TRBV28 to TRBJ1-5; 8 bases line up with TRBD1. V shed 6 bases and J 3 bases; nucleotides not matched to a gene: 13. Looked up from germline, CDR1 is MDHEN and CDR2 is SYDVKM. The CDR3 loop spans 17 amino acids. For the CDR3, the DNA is TGTGCCAGCAGCGAAACGCGGACAGGGTACTACAATCAGCCCCAGCATTTT. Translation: CASSETRTGYYNQPQHF.

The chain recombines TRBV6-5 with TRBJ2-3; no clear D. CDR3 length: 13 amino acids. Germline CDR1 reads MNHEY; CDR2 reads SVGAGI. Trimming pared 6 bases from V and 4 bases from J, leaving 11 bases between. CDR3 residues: CASSALTSDTQYF. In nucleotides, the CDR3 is TGTGCCAGCAGCGCACTAACCTCAGATACGCAGTATTTT.

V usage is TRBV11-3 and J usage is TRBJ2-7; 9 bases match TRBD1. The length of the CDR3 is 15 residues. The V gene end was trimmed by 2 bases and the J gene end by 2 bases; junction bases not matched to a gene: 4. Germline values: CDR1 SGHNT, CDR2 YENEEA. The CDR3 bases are TGTGCCAGCAGCTTACAGGGGGACAGGGCCTACGAGCAGTACTTC. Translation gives CASSLQGDRAYEQYF.

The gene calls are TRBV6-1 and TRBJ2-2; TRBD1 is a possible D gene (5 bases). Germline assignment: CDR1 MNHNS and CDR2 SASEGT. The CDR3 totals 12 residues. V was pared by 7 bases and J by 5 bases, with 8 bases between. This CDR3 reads CASIRQTGELFF. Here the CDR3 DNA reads TGTGCCAGCATAAGACAGACCGGGGAGCTGTTTTTT.

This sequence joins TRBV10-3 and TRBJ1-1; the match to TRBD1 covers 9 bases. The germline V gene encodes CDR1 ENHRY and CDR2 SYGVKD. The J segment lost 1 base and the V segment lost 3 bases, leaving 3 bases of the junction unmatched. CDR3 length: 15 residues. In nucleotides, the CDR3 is TGTGCCATCAGTGACCCGGGACAGGGGAACACTGAAGCTTTCTTT. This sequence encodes CAISDPGQGNTEAFF.

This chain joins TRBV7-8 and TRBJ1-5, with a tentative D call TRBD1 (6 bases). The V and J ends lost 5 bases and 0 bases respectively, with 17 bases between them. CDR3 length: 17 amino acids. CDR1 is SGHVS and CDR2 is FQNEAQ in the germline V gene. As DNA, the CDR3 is TGTGCCAGCAGCCGACAGGAGGGTGGGAATAGCAATCAGCCCCAGCATTTT. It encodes CASSRQEGGNSNQPQHF.

The CDR3 bases are TGTGCCAGCAGCCTTGTTATGAACACTGAAGCTTTCTTT. Amino acids: CASSLVMNTEAFF. This sequence joins TRBV7-3 and TRBJ1-1; D remains ambiguous. This CDR3 has 13 amino acids. V was trimmed by 5 bases and J by 0 bases, leaving 7 bases between them. CDR1 SGHTA and CDR2 FQGTGA come from the germline V gene. Complete variable domain (other parts from reference TRBV7-3 and TRBJ1-1): GAGVSQTPSNKVTEKGKYVELRCDPISGHTALYWYRQSLGQGPEFLIYFQGTGAADDSGLPNDRFFAVRPEGSVSTLKIQRTERGDSAVYLCASSLVMNTEAFFGQGTRLTVV.

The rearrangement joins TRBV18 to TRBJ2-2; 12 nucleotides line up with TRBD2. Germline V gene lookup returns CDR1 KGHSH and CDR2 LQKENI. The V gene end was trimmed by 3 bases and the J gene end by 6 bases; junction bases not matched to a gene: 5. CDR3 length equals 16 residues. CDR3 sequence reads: CASSPTSGSLAGELFF. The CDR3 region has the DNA TGTGCCAGCTCACCGACTAGCGGGAGTCTCGCCGGGGAGCTGTTTTTT.

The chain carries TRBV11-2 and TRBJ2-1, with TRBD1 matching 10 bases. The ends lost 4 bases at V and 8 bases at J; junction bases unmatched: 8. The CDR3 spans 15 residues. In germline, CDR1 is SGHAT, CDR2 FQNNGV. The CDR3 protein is CASSWDRGAEYEQFF. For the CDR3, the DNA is TGTGCCAGCAGCTGGGACAGGGGCGCGGAATATGAGCAGTTCTTC.

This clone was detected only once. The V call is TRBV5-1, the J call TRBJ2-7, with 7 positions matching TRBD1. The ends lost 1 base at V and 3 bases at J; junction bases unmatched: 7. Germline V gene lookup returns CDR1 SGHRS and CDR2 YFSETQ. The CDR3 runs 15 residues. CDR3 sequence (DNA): TGCGCCAGCAGCTTGACTACAGGGGCGGGCTACGAGCAGTACTTC. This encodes CASSLTTGAGYEQYF.

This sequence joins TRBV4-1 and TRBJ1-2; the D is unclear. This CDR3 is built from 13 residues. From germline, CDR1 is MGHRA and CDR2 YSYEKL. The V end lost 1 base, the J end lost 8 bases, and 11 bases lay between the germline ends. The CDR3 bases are TGCGCCAGCAGCCAAGCCGTAAACCAGGGCTACACCTTC. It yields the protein CASSQAVNQGYTF.